Below, 29 T cell receptor beta chains from the same sample are listed, as sequenced in a study of shared clonotypes between healthy human individuals. Using immunoSEQ multiplex PCR, the repertoire was profiled, and TCRdb retains in-frame clones only, with some absent. The table has around 2.5 million clones, under 95% seen once; the top ten hold about 0.34%. The source material was naive CD4+ T cells from PBMCs. The subset is: CD45RA+ positively selected. Every receptor here comes from a man aged 18-30 years in good health. Some clones in this sample may be carry-over from other donors' samples.

Of note for this clone: The same CDR3 can be traced to other DNA sequences in this sample. CDR3 amino acids: CASTRGGNQPQHF. The DNA of the CDR3 is TGTGCCAGTACTAGAGGAGGGAACCAGCCCCAGCATTTT. V and J are TRBV19 and TRBJ1-5; D remains ambiguous. This CDR3 is 13 amino acids long. V lost 7 bases, J lost 7 bases, and 14 bases lay in between. Looked up from germline, CDR1 is LNHDA and CDR2 is SQIVND (reference sequence).

The CDR3 is CASSNGMNTEAFF. The CDR3 DNA is TGTGCCAGCAGTAACGGCATGAACACTGAAGCTTTCTTT. The rearrangement joins TRBV28 to TRBJ1-1; D is uncertain. CDR3 length: 13 residues. Germline values: CDR1 MDHEN, CDR2 SYDVKM. V gave up 5 bases and J gave up 0 bases, with 7 bases separating them.

V gene TRBV11-2 combines with J gene TRBJ2-5; 9 bases fit TRBD2. Matching the DNA end better, TRBJ2-7 makes the J call doubtful. This CDR3 comprises 17 residues. Germline CDR1 and CDR2: SGHAT and FQNNGV. CDR3 amino acids: CASSSTSGGFFLYEQYF. CDR3 bases: TGTGCCAGCAGTTCGACTAGCGGCGGGTTCTTTCTTTACGAGCAGTACTTC.

On this clone: The same CDR3 can be traced to other DNA sequences in this sample. The V gene is TRBV28, the J gene TRBJ1-1; 7 positions agree with TRBD1. Trimming cost V 6 bases and J 1 base; bases outside gene matches: 5. The CDR3 consists of 14 residues. Germline-derived CDR1 and CDR2 are MDHEN and SYDVKM. The CDR3 DNA follows: TGTGCCAGCAGCCCGGGACAGTCGAACACTGAAGCTTTCTTT. It codes for CASSPGQSNTEAFF.

Points on this clone: Likely a read error: the CDR3 ends without its conserved phenylalanine or tryptophan. The chain uses TRBV29-1 and TRBJ1-4; 8 positions agree with TRBD1. This CDR3 comprises 13 residues. CDR1 is SQVTM and CDR2 is ANQGSEA in the germline V gene. This CDR3 reads CSAITGGNKKLFL. The CDR3 coding sequence is TGCAGCGCGATTACAGGGGGTAATAAAAAACTGTTTTTA.

The chain employs TRBV10-1 and TRBJ2-7, with D perhaps TRBD2 (5 bases). The CDR3 spans 13 residues. The germline V and J ends were trimmed by 5 bases and 6 bases, with 14 bases remaining between them. Germline lookup yields CDR1 WNHNN and CDR2 SYGVQD (reference sequence). As DNA, the CDR3 is TGCGCCAGCAGTCTGGACTGGACCAGCGAGCAGTACTTC. Protein: CASSLDWTSEQYF.

Turning to this clone: In the same sample, other DNA sequences code for this CDR3. The V call is TRBV10-3, the J call TRBJ1-2, with D possibly TRBD1 on 6 matching bases. This CDR3 has 13 amino acids. Trimming took off 3 bases at V and 3 bases at J, with 8 bases between the two ends. Germline CDR1 is ENHRY and CDR2 is SYGVKD. The CDR3 nucleotides read TGTGCCATCAGTGAAAGGGGGGACTATGGCTACACCTTC. This gives the protein CAISERGDYGYTF.

V gene TRBV5-6 combines with J gene TRBJ1-4; D may be TRBD1 (5 bases). Germline CDR1 SGHDT, CDR2 YYEEEE. Trimming cost V 1 base and J 4 bases, with 11 bases left between them. CDR3 length: 15 amino acids. The CDR3 is CASSLSGPNNEKLFF. CDR3 bases: TGTGCCAGCAGCTTGTCAGGGCCCAATAATGAAAAACTGTTTTTT. Using reference TRBV5-6 and TRBJ1-4 for the parts outside the CDR3, the full variable domain is DAGVTQSPTHLIKTRGQQVTLRCSPKSGHDTVSWYQQALGQGPQFIFQYYEEEERQRGNFPDRFSGHQFPNYSSELNVNALLLGDSALYLCASSLSGPNNEKLFFGSGTQLSVL.

This clone was seen just once. The V and J genes are TRBV5-4 and TRBJ2-1; D remains ambiguous. The CDR3 is 15 amino acids. Between the trimmed V and J ends, which lost 4 bases and 9 bases, there was a span of 20 bases. Germline loops: CDR1 SGHNT, CDR2 YYREEE (reference sequence). CDR3 protein: CASSSPSADVSEQFF. As DNA, the CDR3 is TGTGCCAGCAGCAGTCCAAGCGCGGATGTGAGTGAGCAGTTCTTC.

The CDR3 region has the DNA TGTGCCAGCAGGGCCACTGAAGCTTTCTTT. Amino acid sequence: CASRATEAFF. This chain joins TRBV2 and TRBJ1-1, with D unresolved. Germline assignment: CDR1 SNHLY and CDR2 FYNNEI. This CDR3 has 10 residues. Trimming shortened V by 6 bases and J by 4 bases, and 3 bases separated the two germline ends.

The chain combines TRBV6-6 with TRBJ2-1, with 7 bases fitting TRBD2. Per germline, CDR1 MNHNY and CDR2 SVGAGI (reference sequence). Trimming removed 7 bases from V and 1 base from J; junction bases left unmatched: 4. The CDR3 covers 14 residues. The CDR3: CASIRGSSYNEQFF. DNA for the CDR3: TGTGCCAGCATCCGCGGGAGTTCCTACAATGAGCAGTTCTTC.

The chain links TRBV7-2 to TRBJ1-4; D is possibly TRBD1 (5 bases). Germline CDR1 is SGHTA and CDR2 is FQGNSA. The CDR3 totals 15 residues. Trimming removed 2 bases from V and 0 bases from J, with 7 bases in between. CDR3 protein: CASSLQGPTNEKLFF. CDR3 nucleotides: TGTGCCAGCAGCTTACAGGGCCCAACTAATGAAAAACTGTTTTTT.

The V call is TRBV2, the J call TRBJ2-7, with TRBD1 identical over 12 bases. The ends lost 10 bases at V and 2 bases at J; junction bases unmatched: 9. Germline CDR1 reads SNHLY; CDR2 reads FYNNEI. CDR3 length: 15 amino acids. CDR3 amino acids: CATTRRDRGPYEQYF. CDR3 nucleotide sequence: TGTGCCACCACACGCAGGGACAGGGGGCCCTACGAGCAGTACTTC.

The rearrangement uses TRBV19 and TRBJ2-5; 9 bases fit TRBD1. The CDR3 sequence is 13 residues long. CDR1 is LNHDA and CDR2 is SQIVND in the germline V gene (reference sequence). After removal of 8 bases from V and 9 bases from J, the junction contained 10 bases not matched to a gene. The DNA of the CDR3 is TGTGCCAGTGGCGAGGGGACAGGGTTGGCCCAGTACTTC. Translation: CASGEGTGLAQYF.

The V gene is TRBV5-1, the J gene TRBJ2-7; TRBD1 matches 11 bases. Germline V gene lookup returns CDR1 SGHRS and CDR2 YFSETQ. V was pared by 6 bases and J by 7 bases, with 9 bases of the junction left unmatched. The CDR3 consists of 14 residues. The CDR3 loop reads CASNGQGAVSEQYF. DNA for the CDR3: TGCGCCAGCAATGGACAGGGGGCGGTAAGTGAGCAGTACTTC. The complete variable domain, with remaining parts taken from reference TRBV5-1 and TRBJ2-7, reads KAGVTQTPRYLIKTRGQQVTLSCSPISGHRSVSWYQQTPGQGLQFLFEYFSETQRNKGNFPGRFSGRQFSNSRSEMNVSTLELGDSALYLCASNGQGAVSEQYFGPGTRLTVT.

On this clone: One junction end does not reproduce the germline sequence, and a read error may be involved. The rearrangement joins TRBV18 to TRBJ2-1, with D tentatively TRBD2 (5 bases). The CDR3 runs 13 residues. Germline loops: CDR1 KGHSH, CDR2 LQKENI. CDR3 in DNA: TGTGCCAGCTCACCACCGAGGAGGAATGGGCAGTTCTTC. Encoded protein: CASSPPRRNGQFF.

This clone was counted once. The gene calls are TRBV25-1 and TRBJ1-2; TRBD1 matches 8 bases. This CDR3 has 15 residues. The V segment lost 3 bases and the J segment 4 bases; nucleotides outside the gene matches: 7. Germline V CDR1 and CDR2: MGHDK, SYGVNS. CDR3 DNA sequence: TGTGCCAGCAGTGACAGGAGACAGGGGTCCTATGGCTACACCTTC. This sequence encodes CASSDRRQGSYGYTF.

This CDR3 is CASSFFPRPNTEAFF. CDR3 nucleotides: TGTGCCAGCAGCTTTTTCCCACGACCGAACACTGAAGCTTTCTTT. The rearrangement links TRBV5-6 to TRBJ1-1; D is ambiguous. The germline CDR1 and CDR2 sequences are SGHDT and YYEEEE. CDR3 length equals 15 residues. V was trimmed by 2 bases and J by 1 base, leaving 12 bases between them.

The chain has TRBV7-6 and TRBJ2-1, with TRBD1 identical over 7 bases. The CDR3 runs 18 residues. Germline lookup yields CDR1 SGHVS and CDR2 FNYEAQ. V lost 7 bases to trimming and J lost 0 bases; unmatched junction nucleotides: 15. In DNA form, the CDR3 reads TGTGCCAGCACCATGAAGGGGGCCTTAGGGGGCTCCTACAATGAGCAGTTCTTC. This codes for CASTMKGALGGSYNEQFF.

The chain joins TRBV5-3 to TRBJ2-3; 9 bases are a match to TRBD2. TRBV5-3 is an open reading frame, and its role is uncertain. The V gene end was trimmed by 10 bases and the J gene end by 5 bases; junction bases not matched to a gene: 8. The CDR3 is made up of 13 amino acids. The CDR3: CACLAGVGDTQYF. The DNA of the CDR3 is TGTGCCTGCTTAGCGGGAGTTGGAGATACGCAGTATTTT.

The chain couples TRBV7-2 to TRBJ2-2; TRBD2 aligns across 8 bases. Trimming removed 5 bases from V and 5 bases from J; junction bases left unmatched: 10. Germline values: CDR1 SGHTA, CDR2 FQGNSA. The CDR3 is 16 residues long. The CDR3: CASSIGREGLTGELFF. The CDR3 bases are TGTGCCAGCAGCATTGGACGGGAGGGCCTTACCGGGGAGCTGTTTTTT. The complete variable domain, with remaining parts taken from reference TRBV7-2 and TRBJ2-2, reads GAGVSQSPSNKVTEKGKDVELRCDPISGHTALYWYRQSLGQGLEFLIYFQGNSAPDKSGLPSDRFSAERTGGSVSTLTIQRTQQEDSAVYLCASSIGREGLTGELFFGEGSRLTVL.

The sample holds one count of this clone. This chain uses TRBV5-6 with TRBJ2-1; D not resolved. Per the germline V gene, CDR1 is SGHDT and CDR2 is YYEEEE. The CDR3 is made up of 15 amino acids. Trimming removed 3 bases at V and 4 bases at J, with 14 bases between. CDR3 bases: TGTGCCAGCAGCTACCGGTCGGGCCTGTACAATGAGCAGTTCTTC. Its translation: CASSYRSGLYNEQFF.

The gene calls are TRBV28 and TRBJ2-1, with a possible D match to TRBD2 (7 bases). Trimming stripped 6 bases from V and 12 bases from J, with 24 bases between. This CDR3 region has 15 residues. Germline CDR1 MDHEN, CDR2 SYDVKM. The CDR3 reads CASRPPAGTSMRQFF. CDR3 DNA sequence: TGTGCCAGCAGACCCCCAGCGGGGACATCAATGAGGCAGTTCTTC. Full variable domain (rest looked up from reference TRBV28 and TRBJ2-1): DVKVTQSSRYLVKRTGEKVFLECVQDMDHENMFWYRQDPGLGLRLIYFSYDVKMKEKGDIPEGYSVSREKKERFSLILESASTNQTSMYLCASRPPAGTSMRQFFGPGTRLTVL.

The V gene is TRBV7-9, the J gene TRBJ1-1; D is undetermined. The CDR3 contains 12 residues. The germline V gene encodes CDR1 SEHNR and CDR2 FQNEAQ (reference sequence). The V gene lost 5 bases and the J gene lost 5 bases, with 9 bases spanning the gap. The CDR3 bases are TGTGCCAGCAGCGCCTGGGAAACTGAAGCTTTCTTT. Its translation: CASSAWETEAFF.

The V call is TRBV9, the J call TRBJ1-2; possible D gene TRBD1, 5 bases. Trimming stripped 4 bases from V and 1 base from J, with 20 bases between. In germline, CDR1 is SGDLS, CDR2 YYNGEE. The CDR3 totals 17 residues. The CDR3 DNA reads TGTGCCAGCAGCCCCCAGGCGGGGGGGTTCGATAACTATGGCTACACCTTC. Translation: CASSPQAGGFDNYGYTF.

The rearrangement joins TRBV6-5 to TRBJ1-4, with unresolved D. Trimming took 0 bases from V and 6 from J, leaving 14 bases between them. Germline V gene sequence: CDR1 MNHEY, CDR2 SVGAGI. The CDR3 is 16 amino acids. The CDR3 nucleotides read TGTGCCAGCAGTTACTCCACTGCCCTATCGGATGAAAAACTGTTTTTT. Protein product: CASSYSTALSDEKLFF.

V and J are TRBV7-6 and TRBJ2-1; tentatively, D is TRBD1 (6 bases). This CDR3 spans 12 amino acids. The V and J ends lost 1 base and 10 bases respectively, with 8 bases between them. The V gene's germline CDR1 is SGHVS and CDR2 FNYEAQ. CDR3 protein: CASSLGGTEQFF. Written as DNA, the CDR3 is TGTGCCAGCAGCTTAGGTGGGACAGAGCAGTTCTTC.

The chain uses TRBV7-9 and TRBJ2-1; 11 bases agree with TRBD2. This CDR3 spans 19 amino acids. The trim removed 5 bases at V and 2 bases at J, leaving 14 bases unmatched. CDR1 and CDR2 (germline): SEHNR, FQNEAQ (reference sequence). The CDR3 reads CASSTIPHLSGRAYNEQFF. CDR3 nucleotide sequence: TGTGCCAGCAGCACCATTCCCCACCTTAGCGGGAGGGCCTACAATGAGCAGTTCTTC.

The genes are TRBV9 and TRBJ2-1; D ambiguous. Deletions cut 1 base from V and 7 bases from J, with 18 bases between. The germline V gene has CDR1 SGDLS and CDR2 YYNGEE. The CDR3 is 16 amino acids. CDR3 in DNA: TGTGCCAGCAGCGTACCCAGACCCGCCGGTGGGAATGAGCAGTTCTTC. This codes for CASSVPRPAGGNEQFF.